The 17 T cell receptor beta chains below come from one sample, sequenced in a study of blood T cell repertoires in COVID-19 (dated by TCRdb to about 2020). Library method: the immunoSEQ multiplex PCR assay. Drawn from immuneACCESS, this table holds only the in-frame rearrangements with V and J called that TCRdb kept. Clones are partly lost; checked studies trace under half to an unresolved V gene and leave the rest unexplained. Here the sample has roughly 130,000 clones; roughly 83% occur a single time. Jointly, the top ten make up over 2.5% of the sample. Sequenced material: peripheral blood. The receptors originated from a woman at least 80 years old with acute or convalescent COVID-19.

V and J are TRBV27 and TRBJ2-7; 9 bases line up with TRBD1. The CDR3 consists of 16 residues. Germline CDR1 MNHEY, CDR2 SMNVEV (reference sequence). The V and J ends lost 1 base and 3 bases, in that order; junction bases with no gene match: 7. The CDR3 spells CASSLWLGTGNYEQYF. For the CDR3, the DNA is TGTGCCAGCAGTTTATGGTTGGGGACAGGGAACTACGAGCAGTACTTC.

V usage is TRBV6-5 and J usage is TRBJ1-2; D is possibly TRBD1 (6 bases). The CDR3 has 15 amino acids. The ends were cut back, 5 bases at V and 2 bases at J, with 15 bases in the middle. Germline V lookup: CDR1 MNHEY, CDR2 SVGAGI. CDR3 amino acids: CASSPGHRDNYGYTF. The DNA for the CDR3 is TGTGCCAGCAGTCCGGGACATCGGGACAACTATGGCTACACCTTC.

CDR3 nucleotide sequence: TGTGCCAGCAGCCTCACACTACAGGGAAATTCACCCCTCCACTTT. Translated, it gives CASSLTLQGNSPLHF. This chain connects TRBV7-2 to TRBJ1-6, with a possible D match to TRBD1 (6 bases). This CDR3 spans 15 amino acids. Germline V lookup: CDR1 SGHTA, CDR2 FQGNSA. V dropped 5 bases and J dropped 7 bases, with 15 bases sitting between them.

The CDR3 loop is CASNRAGELFF. As DNA, the CDR3 is TGTGCCAGTAACAGGGCCGGGGAGCTGTTTTTT. J is TRBJ2-2 and V is TRBV25-1, with D maybe TRBD1 (6 bases). Germline assignment: CDR1 MGHDK and CDR2 SYGVNS. Trimming removed 9 bases from V and 6 bases from J, with 8 bases in between. The length of the CDR3 is 11 residues.

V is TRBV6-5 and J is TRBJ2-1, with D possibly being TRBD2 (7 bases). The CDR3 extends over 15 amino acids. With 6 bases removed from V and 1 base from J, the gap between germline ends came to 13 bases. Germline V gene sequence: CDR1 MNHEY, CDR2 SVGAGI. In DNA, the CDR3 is TGTGCCAGCAGCCCGGGGGGCCTGTCCTACAATGAGCAGTTCTTC. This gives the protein CASSPGGLSYNEQFF.

In nucleotides, the CDR3 is TGTGCCAGCAGTCGGAGGGACGGTGAAAAACTGTTTTTT. Translation gives CASSRRDGEKLFF. V and J are TRBV6-4 and TRBJ1-4; perhaps TRBD1 as D (5 bases). There are 13 residues in the CDR3. Deletions cut 5 bases from V and 7 bases from J, with 11 bases between. Germline V gives CDR1 MRHNA, CDR2 SNTAGT.

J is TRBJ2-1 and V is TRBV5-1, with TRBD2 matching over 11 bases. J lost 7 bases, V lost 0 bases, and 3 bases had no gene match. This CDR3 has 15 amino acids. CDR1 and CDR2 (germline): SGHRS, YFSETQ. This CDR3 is CASSLGSGGANEQFF. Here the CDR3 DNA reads TGCGCCAGCAGCTTGGGTAGCGGGGGGGCAAATGAGCAGTTCTTC.

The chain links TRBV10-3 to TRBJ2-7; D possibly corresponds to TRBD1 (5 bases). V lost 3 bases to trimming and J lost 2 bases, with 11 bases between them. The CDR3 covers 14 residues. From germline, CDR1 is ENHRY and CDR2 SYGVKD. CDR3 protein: CAISDPGRTYEQYF. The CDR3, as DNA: TGTGCCATCAGTGATCCAGGGCGGACCTACGAGCAGTACTTC.

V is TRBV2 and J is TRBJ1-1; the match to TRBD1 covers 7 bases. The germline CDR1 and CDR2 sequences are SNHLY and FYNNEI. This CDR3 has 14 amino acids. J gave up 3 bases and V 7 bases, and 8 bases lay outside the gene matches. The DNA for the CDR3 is TGTGCCAGCACCGGGACAGTTCCCGACACTGAAGCTTTCTTT. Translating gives CASTGTVPDTEAFF.

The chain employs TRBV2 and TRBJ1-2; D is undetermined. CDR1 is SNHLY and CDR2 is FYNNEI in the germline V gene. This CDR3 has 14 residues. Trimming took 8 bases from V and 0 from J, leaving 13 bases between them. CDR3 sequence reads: CASQSVAANYGYTF. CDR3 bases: TGTGCCAGCCAATCAGTCGCTGCTAACTATGGCTACACCTTC.

The CDR3 is CASRLTGMDFF. For the CDR3, the DNA is TGTGCCAGCAGACTGACAGGGATGGATTTCTTT. The rearrangement joins TRBV6-5 to TRBJ1-1; 7 bases are shared with TRBD1. The trim removed 6 bases at V and 13 bases at J, leaving 8 bases unmatched. There are 11 residues in the CDR3. CDR1 is MNHEY, CDR2 SVGAGI, per germline.

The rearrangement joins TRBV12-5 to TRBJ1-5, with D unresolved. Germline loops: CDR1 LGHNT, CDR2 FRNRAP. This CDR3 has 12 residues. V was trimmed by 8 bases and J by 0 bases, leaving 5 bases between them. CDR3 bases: TGTGCTAGTCAGGTTAGCAATCAGCCCCAGCATTTT. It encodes CASQVSNQPQHF.

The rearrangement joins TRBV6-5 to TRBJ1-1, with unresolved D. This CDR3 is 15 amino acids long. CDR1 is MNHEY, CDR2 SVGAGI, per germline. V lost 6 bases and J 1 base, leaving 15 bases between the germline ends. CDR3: CASSPLRIQNTEAFF. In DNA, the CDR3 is TGTGCCAGCAGCCCACTACGGATACAGAACACTGAAGCTTTCTTT.

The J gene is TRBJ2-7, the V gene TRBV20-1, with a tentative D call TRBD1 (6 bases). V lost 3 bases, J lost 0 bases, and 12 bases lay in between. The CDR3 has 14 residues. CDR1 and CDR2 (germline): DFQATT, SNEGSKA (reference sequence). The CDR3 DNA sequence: TGCAGTGCTAGTCGGGACACCCCCTCCTACGAGCAGTACTTC. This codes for CSASRDTPSYEQYF.

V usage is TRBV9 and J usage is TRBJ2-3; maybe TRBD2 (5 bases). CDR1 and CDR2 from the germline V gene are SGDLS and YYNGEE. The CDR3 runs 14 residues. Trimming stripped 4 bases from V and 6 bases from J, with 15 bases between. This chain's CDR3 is CASSPLSGGDTQYF. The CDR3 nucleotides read TGTGCCAGCAGCCCCCTTTCCGGCGGGGATACGCAGTATTTT.

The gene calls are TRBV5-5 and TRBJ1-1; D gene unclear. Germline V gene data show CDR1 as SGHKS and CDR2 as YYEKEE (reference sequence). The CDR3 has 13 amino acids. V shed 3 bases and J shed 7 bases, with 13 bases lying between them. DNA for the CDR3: TGTGCCAGCAGCTGGAGGGAAGGGCTTGAAGCTTTCTTT. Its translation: CASSWREGLEAFF. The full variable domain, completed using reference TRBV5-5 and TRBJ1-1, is DAGVTQSPTHLIKTRGQQVTLRCSPISGHKSVSWYQQVLGQGPQFIFQYYEKEERGRGNFPDRFSARQFPNYSSELNVNALLLGDSALYLCASSWREGLEAFFGQGTRLTVV.

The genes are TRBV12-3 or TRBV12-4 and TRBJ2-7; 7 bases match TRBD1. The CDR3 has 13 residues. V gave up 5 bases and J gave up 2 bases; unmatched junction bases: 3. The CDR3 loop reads CASSRQGPYEQYF. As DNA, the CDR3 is TGTGCCAGCAGTCGACAGGGCCCCTACGAGCAGTACTTC.